These 2 T cell receptor beta chains originate from one sample sequenced in a study of T cells in women clearing cervical HPV infection. This table comes from immunoSEQ multiplex PCR, and its TCRdb copy is limited to in-frame clones, with some not included. The ten top clones account for less than 8.5%, within a sample of about 30,000 clones. Specimen: blood buffy coat. These TCRs come from a woman between 18 and 70 years old with a cervical HPV16 infection that either progressed to CIN3+ or cleared (not recorded which).

Turning to this clone: The DNA ends 3 residues before the CDR3 does, and the rest of the CDR3 is filled in from the germline J gene. The chain uses TRBV24-1 and TRBJ2-7; TRBD1 matches 11 bases. Germline loops: CDR1 KGHDR, CDR2 SFDVKD. The CDR3 length is 15 residues. V gave up 1 base and J gave up 6 bases; unmatched junction bases: 4. The CDR3 here is CATSDLSGTGGEQYF. The CDR3 bases that were read are TGTGCCACCAGTGATTTATCCGGGACAGGGGGCGAG.

To note about this clone: The sequenced fragment ends 3 residues before the CDR3 boundary, so the rest is inferred from the germline J gene. The rearrangement joins TRBV7-3 to TRBJ1-1; a weak D match, TRBD1 (5 bases). This CDR3 comprises 15 residues. Germline V gives CDR1 SGHTA, CDR2 FQGTGA. Trimming left V 5 bases short and J 3 bases short, with 16 bases between. CDR3 protein: CASSPTREFDTEAFF. The part of the CDR3 DNA that was read is TGTGCCAGCAGCCCGACCAGGGAATTTGACACTGAA.